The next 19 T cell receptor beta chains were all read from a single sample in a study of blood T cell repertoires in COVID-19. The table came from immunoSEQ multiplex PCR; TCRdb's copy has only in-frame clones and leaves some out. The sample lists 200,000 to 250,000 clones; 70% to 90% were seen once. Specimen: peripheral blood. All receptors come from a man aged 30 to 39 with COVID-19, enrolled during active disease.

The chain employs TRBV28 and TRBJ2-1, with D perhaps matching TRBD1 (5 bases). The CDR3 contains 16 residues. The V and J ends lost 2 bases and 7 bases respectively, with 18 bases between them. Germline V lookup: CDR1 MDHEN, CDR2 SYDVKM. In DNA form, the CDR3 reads TGTGCCAGCAGTTTACCAGGGTCGATAAGTAGGAATGAGCAGTTCTTC. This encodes CASSLPGSISRNEQFF.

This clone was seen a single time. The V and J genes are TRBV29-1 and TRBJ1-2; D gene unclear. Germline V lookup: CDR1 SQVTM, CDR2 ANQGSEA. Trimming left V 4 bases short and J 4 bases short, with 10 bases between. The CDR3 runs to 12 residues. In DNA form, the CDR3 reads TGCAGCGTTGCCGAGGTATCCTATGGCTACACCTTC. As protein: CSVAEVSYGYTF.

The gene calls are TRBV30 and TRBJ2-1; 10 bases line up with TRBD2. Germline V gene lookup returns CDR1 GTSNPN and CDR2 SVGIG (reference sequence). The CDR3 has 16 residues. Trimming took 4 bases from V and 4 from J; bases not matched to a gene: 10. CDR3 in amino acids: CAWTSGSSYLYNEQFF. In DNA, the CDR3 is TGTGCCTGGACTAGCGGGAGTAGCTACTTGTACAATGAGCAGTTCTTC.

The CDR3 loop is CASMPDRRMRGNQPQHF. The CDR3 DNA is TGTGCCAGTATGCCGGACCGAAGGATGAGGGGCAATCAGCCCCAGCATTTT. The rearrangement uses TRBV19 and TRBJ1-5; unclear D gene. CDR1 and CDR2 (germline): LNHDA, SQIVND (reference sequence). The germline V and J ends were trimmed by 7 bases and 2 bases, with 21 bases remaining between them. This CDR3 has 17 amino acids.

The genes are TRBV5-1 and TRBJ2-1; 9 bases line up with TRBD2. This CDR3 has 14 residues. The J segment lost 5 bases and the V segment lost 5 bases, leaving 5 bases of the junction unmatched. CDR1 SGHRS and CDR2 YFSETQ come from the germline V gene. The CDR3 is CASRGLAVDNEQFF. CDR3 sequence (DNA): TGCGCCAGCAGGGGACTAGCCGTCGACAATGAGCAGTTCTTC.

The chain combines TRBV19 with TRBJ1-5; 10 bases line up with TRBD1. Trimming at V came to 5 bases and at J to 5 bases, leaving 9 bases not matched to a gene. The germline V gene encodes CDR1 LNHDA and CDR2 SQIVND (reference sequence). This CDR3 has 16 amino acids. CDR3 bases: TGTGCCAGTAGTCCCAGGGGACAGGGGAAGGATCAGCCCCAGCATTTT. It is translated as CASSPRGQGKDQPQHF.

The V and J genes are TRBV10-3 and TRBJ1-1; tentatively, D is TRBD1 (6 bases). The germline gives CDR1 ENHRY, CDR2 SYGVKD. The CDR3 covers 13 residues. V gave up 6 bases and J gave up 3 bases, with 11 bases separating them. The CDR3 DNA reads TGTGCCATCAGAACAGGGATGGACACTGAAGCTTTCTTT. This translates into CAIRTGMDTEAFF.

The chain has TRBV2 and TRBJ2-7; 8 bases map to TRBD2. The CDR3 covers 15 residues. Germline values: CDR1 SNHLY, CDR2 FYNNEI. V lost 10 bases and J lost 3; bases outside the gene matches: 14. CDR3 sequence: CATRNREGGNYEQYF. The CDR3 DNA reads TGTGCCACCCGAAACCGGGAGGGGGGGAACTACGAGCAGTACTTC.

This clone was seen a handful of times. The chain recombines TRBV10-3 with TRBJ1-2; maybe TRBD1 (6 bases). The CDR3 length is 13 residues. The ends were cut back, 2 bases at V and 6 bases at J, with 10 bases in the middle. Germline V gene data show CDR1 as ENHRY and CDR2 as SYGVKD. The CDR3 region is CAISERGADGYTF. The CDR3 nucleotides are TGTGCCATCAGTGAGCGGGGGGCGGATGGCTACACCTTC.

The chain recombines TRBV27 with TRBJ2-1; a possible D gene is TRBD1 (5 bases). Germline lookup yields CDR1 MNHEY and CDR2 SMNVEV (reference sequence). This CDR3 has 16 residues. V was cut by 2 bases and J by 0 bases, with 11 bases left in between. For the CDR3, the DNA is TGTGCCAGCAGTTTAGGACACTCTAGCTCCTACAATGAGCAGTTCTTC. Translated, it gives CASSLGHSSSYNEQFF.

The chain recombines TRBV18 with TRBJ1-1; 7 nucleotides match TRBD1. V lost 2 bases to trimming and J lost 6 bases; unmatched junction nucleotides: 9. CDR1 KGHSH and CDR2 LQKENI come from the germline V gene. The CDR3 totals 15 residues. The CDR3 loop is CASSPTGTASPEAFF. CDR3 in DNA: TGTGCCAGCTCACCAACCGGGACAGCGAGCCCTGAAGCTTTCTTT.

The CDR3, as DNA: TGTGCCAGCAGCGTAGATGGGCGAGAGACCCAGTACTTC. Translating it yields CASSVDGRETQYF. The rearrangement uses TRBV9 and TRBJ2-5; D ambiguous. V was cut by 0 bases and J by 4 bases, with 7 bases left in between. The V gene's germline CDR1 is SGDLS and CDR2 YYNGEE. The CDR3 extends over 13 amino acids.

The CDR3 DNA follows: TGTGCCAGCAGGCAGGGGGCGATGGAAAAACTGTTTTTT. Residues: CASRQGAMEKLFF. The V and J genes are TRBV7-9 and TRBJ1-4; TRBD1 aligns across 8 bases. CDR1 is SEHNR, CDR2 FQNEAQ, per germline (reference sequence). Germline trimming cut 6 bases from V and 8 bases from J; bases unmatched to any gene: 5. The CDR3 is 13 amino acids.

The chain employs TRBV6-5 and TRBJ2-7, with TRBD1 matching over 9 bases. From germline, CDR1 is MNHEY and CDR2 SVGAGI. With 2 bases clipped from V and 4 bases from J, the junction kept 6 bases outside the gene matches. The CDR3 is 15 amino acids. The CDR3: CASSYVGTGKYEQYF. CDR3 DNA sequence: TGTGCCAGCAGTTACGTCGGGACAGGGAAATACGAGCAGTACTTC.

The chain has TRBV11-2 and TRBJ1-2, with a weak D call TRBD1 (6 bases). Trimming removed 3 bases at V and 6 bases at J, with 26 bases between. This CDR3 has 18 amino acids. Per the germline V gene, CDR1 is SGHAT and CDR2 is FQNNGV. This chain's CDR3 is CASSFSKGQTRIYDGYTF. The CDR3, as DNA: TGTGCCAGCAGCTTTTCGAAAGGACAGACACGGATCTATGATGGCTACACCTTC.

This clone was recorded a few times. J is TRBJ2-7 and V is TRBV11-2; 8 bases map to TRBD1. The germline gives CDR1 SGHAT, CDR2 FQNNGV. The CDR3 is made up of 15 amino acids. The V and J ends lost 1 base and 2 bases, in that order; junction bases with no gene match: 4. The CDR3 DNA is TGTGCCAGCAGCTTAGGTAGGACAGGGCCCTACGAGCAGTACTTC. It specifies CASSLGRTGPYEQYF.

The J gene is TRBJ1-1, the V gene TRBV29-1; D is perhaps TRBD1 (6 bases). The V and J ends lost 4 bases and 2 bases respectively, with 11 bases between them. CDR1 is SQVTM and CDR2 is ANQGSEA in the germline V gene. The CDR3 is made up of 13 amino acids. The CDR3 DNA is TGCAGCGTTGCACGGGGACAAAACACTGAAGCTTTCTTT. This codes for CSVARGQNTEAFF.

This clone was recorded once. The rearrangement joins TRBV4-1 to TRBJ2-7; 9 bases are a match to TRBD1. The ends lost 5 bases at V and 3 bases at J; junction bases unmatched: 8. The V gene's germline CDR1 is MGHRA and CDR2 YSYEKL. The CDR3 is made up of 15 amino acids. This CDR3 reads CASSVLADRGYEQYF. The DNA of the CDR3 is TGCGCCAGCAGCGTTCTAGCGGACAGGGGCTACGAGCAGTACTTC.

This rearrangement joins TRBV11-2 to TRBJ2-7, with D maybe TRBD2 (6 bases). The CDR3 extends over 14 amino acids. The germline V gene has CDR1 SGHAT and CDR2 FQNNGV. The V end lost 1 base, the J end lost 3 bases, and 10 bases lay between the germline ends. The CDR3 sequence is CASSLVGGGYEQYF. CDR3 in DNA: TGTGCCAGCAGCTTAGTGGGGGGAGGCTACGAGCAGTACTTC.